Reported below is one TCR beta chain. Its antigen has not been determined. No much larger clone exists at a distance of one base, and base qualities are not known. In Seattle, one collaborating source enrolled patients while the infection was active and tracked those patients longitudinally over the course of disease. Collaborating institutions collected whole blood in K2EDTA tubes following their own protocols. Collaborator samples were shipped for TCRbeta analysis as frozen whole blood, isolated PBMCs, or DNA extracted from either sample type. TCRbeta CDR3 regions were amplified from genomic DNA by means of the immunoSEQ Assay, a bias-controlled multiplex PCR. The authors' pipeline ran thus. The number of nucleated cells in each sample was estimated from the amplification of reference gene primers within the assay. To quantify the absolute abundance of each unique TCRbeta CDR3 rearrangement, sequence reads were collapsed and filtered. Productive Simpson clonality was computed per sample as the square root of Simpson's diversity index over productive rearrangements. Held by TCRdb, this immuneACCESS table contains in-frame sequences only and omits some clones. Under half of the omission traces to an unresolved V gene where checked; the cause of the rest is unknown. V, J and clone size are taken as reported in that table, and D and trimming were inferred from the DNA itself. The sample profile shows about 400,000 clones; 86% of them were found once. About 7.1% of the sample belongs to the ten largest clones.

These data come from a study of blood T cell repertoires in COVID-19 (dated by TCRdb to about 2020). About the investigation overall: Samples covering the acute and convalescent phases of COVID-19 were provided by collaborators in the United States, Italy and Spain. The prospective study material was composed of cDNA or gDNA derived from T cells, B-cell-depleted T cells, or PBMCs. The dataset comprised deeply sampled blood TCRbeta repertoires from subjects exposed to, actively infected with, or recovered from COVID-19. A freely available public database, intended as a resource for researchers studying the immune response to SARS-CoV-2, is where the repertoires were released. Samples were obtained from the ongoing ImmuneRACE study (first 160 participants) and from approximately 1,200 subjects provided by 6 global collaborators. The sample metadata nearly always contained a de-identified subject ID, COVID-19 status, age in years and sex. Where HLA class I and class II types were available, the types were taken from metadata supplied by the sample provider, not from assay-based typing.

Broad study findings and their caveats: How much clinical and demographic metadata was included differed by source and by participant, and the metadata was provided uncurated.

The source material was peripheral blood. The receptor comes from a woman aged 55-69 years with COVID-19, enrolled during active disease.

CDR3 sequence: CASSLAGGGYGYTF. The DNA sequence is TGTGCCAGCAGCTTAGCCGGGGGAGGCTATGGCTACACCTTC. The chain uses TRBV7-8 and TRBJ1-2; the best D guess is TRBD1, with 5 bases matching. The CDR3 spans 14 residues, from the cysteine through the phenylalanine. The entry retains the CDR3 DNA only, 42 bases that are in frame from base 1. CDR1 and CDR2 (SGHVS, FQNEAQ) derive from the germline V gene. Trimming takes 0 bases from V and 4 bases from J, and the germline ends sit 9 bases apart.